This section outlines one T cell receptor beta chain sequence together with its context. This sample stems from a study of shared clonotypes between healthy human individuals. Data came from immunoSEQ multiplex PCR; TCRdb stores just in-frame clones and leaves some out. The sample contains 650,000 to 700,000 clones, about nine tenths of which appear only once. V was trimmed by 4 bases and J by 4 bases, leaving 10 bases between them. Germline V CDR1 and CDR2: SEHNR, FQNEAQ (reference sequence). The CDR3 has 13 residues. The chain uses TRBV7-9 and TRBJ1-1; D is unclear. This receptor was obtained from a young man in good health. Some clones in this sample may be carry-over from other donors' samples. Source material: memory CD8+ T cells from PBMCs. Documented subset: CD45RO+ cells pooled with CCR7-negative TemRA cells. CDR3 amino acids: CASSSAVTTEAFF. Here the CDR3 DNA reads TGTGCCAGCAGCTCCGCCGTTACCACTGAAGCTTTCTTT.